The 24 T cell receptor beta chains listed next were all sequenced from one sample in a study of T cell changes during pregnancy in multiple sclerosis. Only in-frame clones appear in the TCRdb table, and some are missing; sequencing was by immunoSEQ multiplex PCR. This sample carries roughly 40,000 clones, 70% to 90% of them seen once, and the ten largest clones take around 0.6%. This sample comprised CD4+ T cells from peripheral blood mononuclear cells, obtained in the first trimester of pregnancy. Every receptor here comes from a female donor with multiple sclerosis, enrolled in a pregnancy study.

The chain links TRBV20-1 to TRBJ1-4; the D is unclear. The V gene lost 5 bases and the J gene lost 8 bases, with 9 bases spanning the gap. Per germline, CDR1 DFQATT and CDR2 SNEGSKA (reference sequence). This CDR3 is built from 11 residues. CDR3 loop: CSAYLQEKLFF. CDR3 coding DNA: TGCAGTGCTTATCTTCAGGAAAAACTGTTTTTT.

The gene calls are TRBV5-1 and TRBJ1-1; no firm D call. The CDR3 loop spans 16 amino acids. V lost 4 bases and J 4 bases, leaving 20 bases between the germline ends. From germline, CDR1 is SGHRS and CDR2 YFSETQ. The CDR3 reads CASSTTGFSRGTEAFF. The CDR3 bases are TGCGCCAGCAGCACTACCGGGTTCTCTCGGGGCACTGAAGCTTTCTTT.

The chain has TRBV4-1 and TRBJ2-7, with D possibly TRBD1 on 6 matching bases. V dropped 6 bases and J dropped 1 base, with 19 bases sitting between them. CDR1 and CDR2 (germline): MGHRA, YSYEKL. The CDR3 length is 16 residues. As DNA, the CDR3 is TGCGCCAGCAGTAAAACACTGGACAGTAAGTCCTACGAGCAGTACTTC. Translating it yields CASSKTLDSKSYEQYF.

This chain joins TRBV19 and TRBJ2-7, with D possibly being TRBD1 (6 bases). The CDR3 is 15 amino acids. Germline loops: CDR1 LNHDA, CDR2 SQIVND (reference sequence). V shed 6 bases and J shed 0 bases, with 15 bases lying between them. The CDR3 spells CASRERGTSSYEQYF. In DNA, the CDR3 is TGTGCCAGTAGAGAGAGGGGGACGAGCTCCTACGAGCAGTACTTC.

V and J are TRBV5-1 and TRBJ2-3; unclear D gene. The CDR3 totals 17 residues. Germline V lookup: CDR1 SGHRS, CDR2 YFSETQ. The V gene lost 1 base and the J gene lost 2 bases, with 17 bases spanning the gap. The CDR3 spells CASSLRWAVPYTDTQYF. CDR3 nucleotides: TGCGCCAGCAGCTTGAGGTGGGCCGTCCCCTACACAGATACGCAGTATTTT.

The CDR3: CASSLSSRGTGLYNEQFF. The CDR3 DNA reads as TGTGCCAGCAGTTTATCGTCTAGAGGGACAGGGCTCTACAATGAGCAGTTCTTC. The rearrangement links TRBV27 to TRBJ2-1; 9 bases map to TRBD1. This CDR3 spans 18 amino acids. CDR1 is MNHEY and CDR2 is SMNVEV in the germline V gene (reference sequence). With V trimmed by 0 bases and J by 3 bases, 9 bases remained unmatched.

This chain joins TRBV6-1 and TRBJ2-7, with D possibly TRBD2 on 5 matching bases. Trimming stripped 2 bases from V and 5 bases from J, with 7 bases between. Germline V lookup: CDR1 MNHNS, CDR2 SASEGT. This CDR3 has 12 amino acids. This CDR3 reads CASSEWRNEQYF. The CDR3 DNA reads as TGTGCCAGCAGTGAATGGAGGAACGAGCAGTACTTC.

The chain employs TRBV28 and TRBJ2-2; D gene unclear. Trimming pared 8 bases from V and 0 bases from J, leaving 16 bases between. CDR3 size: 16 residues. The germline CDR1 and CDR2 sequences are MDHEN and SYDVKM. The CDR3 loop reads CASSPLLAANTGELFF. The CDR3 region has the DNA TGTGCCAGCTCCCCCTTGTTGGCAGCGAACACCGGGGAGCTGTTTTTT.

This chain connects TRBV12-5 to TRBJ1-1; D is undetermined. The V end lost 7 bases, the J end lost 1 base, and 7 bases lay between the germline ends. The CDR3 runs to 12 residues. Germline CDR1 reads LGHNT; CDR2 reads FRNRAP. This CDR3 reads CASAYGNTEAFF. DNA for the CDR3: TGTGCTAGTGCCTATGGGAACACTGAAGCTTTCTTT.

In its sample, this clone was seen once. Here the CDR3 reads CATELPLGGREQYF. CDR3 bases: TGTGCCACCGAACTCCCCCTGGGAGGGCGCGAGCAGTACTTC. V usage is TRBV6-1 and J usage is TRBJ2-7; 7 bases align to TRBD2. Germline CDR1 and CDR2: MNHNS and SASEGT. Losses at the gene ends were 10 bases for V and 6 bases for J; bases not matched to a gene: 15. The CDR3 runs to 14 residues.

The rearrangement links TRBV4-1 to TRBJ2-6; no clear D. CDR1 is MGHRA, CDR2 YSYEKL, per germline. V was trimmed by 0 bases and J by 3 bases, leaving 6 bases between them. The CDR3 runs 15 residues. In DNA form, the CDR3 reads TGCGCCAGCAGCCAAGATTCTTTTGGGGCCAACGTCCTGACTTTC. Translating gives CASSQDSFGANVLTF.

As DNA, the CDR3 is TGTGCCAGCAGCCCTACTACCCCTGGAAACACCATATATTTT. Translation: CASSPTTPGNTIYF. The chain recombines TRBV27 with TRBJ1-3; D remains ambiguous. Germline-derived CDR1 and CDR2 are MNHEY and SMNVEV (reference sequence). The CDR3 contains 14 residues. V was shortened by 6 bases and J by 2 bases, with 11 bases between the two germline ends.

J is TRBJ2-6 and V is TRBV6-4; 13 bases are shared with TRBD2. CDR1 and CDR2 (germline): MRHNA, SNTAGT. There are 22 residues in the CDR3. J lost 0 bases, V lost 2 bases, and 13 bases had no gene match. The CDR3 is CASSDGWRLAGGRSSGANVLTF. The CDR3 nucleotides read TGTGCCAGCAGTGACGGGTGGAGACTAGCGGGAGGACGGAGCTCTGGGGCCAACGTCCTGACTTTC.

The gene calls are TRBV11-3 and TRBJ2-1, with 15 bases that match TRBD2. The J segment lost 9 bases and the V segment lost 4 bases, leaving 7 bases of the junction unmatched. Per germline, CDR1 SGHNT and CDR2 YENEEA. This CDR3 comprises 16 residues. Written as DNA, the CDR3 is TGTGCCAGCAGCTCCCTGGGACTAGCGGGAGGCAGTGAGCAGTTCTTC. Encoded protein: CASSSLGLAGGSEQFF.

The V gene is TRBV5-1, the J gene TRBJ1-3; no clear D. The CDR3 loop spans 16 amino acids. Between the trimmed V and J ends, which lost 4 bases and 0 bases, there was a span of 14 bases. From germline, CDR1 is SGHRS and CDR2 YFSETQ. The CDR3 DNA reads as TGCGCCAGCAGCCCACGCACAGCTGGCTCTGGAAACACCATATATTTT. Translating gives CASSPRTAGSGNTIYF.

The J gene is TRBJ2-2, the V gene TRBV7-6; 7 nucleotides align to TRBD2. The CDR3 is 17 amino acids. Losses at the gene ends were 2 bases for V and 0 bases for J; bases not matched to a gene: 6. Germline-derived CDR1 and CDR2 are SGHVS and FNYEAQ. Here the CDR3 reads CASSLLRLAANTGELFF. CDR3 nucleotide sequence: TGTGCCAGCAGCTTACTCCGACTAGCTGCGAACACCGGGGAGCTGTTTTTT.

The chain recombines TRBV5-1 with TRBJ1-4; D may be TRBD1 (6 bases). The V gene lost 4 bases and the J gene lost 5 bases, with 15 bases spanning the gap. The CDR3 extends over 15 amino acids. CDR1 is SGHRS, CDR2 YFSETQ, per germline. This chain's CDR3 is CASSLAGAPNEKLFF. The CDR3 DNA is TGCGCCAGCAGCCTAGCAGGGGCCCCAAATGAAAAACTGTTTTTT.

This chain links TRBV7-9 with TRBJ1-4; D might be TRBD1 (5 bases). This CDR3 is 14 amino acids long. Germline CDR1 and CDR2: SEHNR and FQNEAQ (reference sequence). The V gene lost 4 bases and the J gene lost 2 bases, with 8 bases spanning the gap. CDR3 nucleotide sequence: TGTGCCAGCAGCTCCCGACAGACTAATGAAAAACTGTTTTTT. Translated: CASSSRQTNEKLFF.

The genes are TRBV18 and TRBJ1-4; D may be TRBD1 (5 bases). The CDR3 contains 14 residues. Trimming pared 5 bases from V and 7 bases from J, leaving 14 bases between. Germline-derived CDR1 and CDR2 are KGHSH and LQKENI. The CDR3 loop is CASSSQGRSEKLFF. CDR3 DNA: TGTGCCAGCTCATCCCAGGGAAGAAGTGAAAAACTGTTTTTT.

The CDR3 DNA reads as TGTGCCAGCAGACCCGACAGGAATCAGCCCCAGCATTTT. Residues: CASRPDRNQPQHF. J is TRBJ1-5 and V is TRBV6-5; D may be TRBD1 (6 bases). V lost 6 bases and J 4 bases, leaving 10 bases between the germline ends. The V gene's germline CDR1 is MNHEY and CDR2 SVGAGI. The CDR3 is 13 residues long.

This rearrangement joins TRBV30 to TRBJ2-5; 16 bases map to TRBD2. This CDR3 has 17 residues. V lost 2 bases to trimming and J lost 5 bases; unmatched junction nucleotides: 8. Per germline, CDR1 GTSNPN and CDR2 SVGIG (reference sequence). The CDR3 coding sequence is TGTGCCTGGAGTATGGGACTAGCGGGAGGGCCCTACGAGACCCAGTACTTC. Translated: CAWSMGLAGGPYETQYF.

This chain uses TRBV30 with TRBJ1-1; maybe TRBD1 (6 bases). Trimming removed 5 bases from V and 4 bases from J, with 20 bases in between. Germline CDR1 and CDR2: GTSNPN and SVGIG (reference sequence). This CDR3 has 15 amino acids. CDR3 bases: TGTGCCTGGGTCCGAGGGGGGGCCCGCGGCACTGAAGCTTTCTTT. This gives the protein CAWVRGGARGTEAFF.

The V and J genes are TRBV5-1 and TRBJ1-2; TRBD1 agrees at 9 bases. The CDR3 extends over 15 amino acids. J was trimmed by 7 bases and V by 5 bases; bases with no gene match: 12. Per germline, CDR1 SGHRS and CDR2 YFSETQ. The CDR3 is CASSGAPGQGGGYTF. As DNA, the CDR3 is TGCGCCAGCAGTGGGGCCCCGGGACAGGGAGGTGGCTACACCTTC.

CDR3 amino acids: CASSIDLGETQYF. Here the CDR3 DNA reads TGTGCCAGTAGTATAGATCTAGGAGAGACCCAGTACTTC. This chain uses TRBV19 with TRBJ2-5; D gene unclear. The CDR3 spans 13 residues. The V gene lost 0 bases and the J gene lost 4 bases, with 6 bases spanning the gap. Germline V gene data show CDR1 as LNHDA and CDR2 as SQIVND (reference sequence). Variable domain in full (rest from reference TRBV19 and TRBJ2-5): DGGITQSPKYLFRKEGQNVTLSCEQNLNHDAMYWYRQDPGQGLRLIYYSQIVNDFQKGDIAEGYSVSREKKESFPLTVTSAQKNPTAFYLCASSIDLGETQYFGPGTRLLVL.